This T cell receptor (beta chain) was retrieved from a study of cytomegalovirus exposure and HLA in healthy donors. Whole-study context: Prior work identified some 120 million unique TCR beta sequences in 150 million to 200 million T cells. Within an early data release were about 85 million unique TCRs drawn from HLA-typed donors.

Overall study results and limits: Likely technical artifact: a cluster of highly shared sequence variants. The study reported that TCR beta sequences accurately predicted HLA-A and HLA-B alleles in most subjects.

As to this clone: No antigen is known for it.

CDR1 SGHRS and CDR2 YFSETQ come from the germline V gene. This CDR3 contains 14 residues. V trimming: 2 bases; J trimming: 7 bases; junction bases outside the gene matches: 4. PCR used 60 Vbeta primers and 13 Jbeta primers. Using immunoSEQ multiplex PCR, the repertoire was profiled, and TCRdb retains in-frame clones only, with some absent. Of about 100,000 clones detected, more than 65% appear once; the ten largest clones hold under 5%. The V and J genes are TRBV5-1 and TRBJ2-7; 12 bases agree with TRBD1. The sample taken for sequencing was PBMCs. The receptor was isolated from a woman aged 45 to 65 in good health and CMV-seropositive. CDR3 DNA sequence: TGCGCCAGCAGCTTTGGGACAGGGGGCGATGAGCAGTACTTC. This sequence encodes CASSFGTGGDEQYF.